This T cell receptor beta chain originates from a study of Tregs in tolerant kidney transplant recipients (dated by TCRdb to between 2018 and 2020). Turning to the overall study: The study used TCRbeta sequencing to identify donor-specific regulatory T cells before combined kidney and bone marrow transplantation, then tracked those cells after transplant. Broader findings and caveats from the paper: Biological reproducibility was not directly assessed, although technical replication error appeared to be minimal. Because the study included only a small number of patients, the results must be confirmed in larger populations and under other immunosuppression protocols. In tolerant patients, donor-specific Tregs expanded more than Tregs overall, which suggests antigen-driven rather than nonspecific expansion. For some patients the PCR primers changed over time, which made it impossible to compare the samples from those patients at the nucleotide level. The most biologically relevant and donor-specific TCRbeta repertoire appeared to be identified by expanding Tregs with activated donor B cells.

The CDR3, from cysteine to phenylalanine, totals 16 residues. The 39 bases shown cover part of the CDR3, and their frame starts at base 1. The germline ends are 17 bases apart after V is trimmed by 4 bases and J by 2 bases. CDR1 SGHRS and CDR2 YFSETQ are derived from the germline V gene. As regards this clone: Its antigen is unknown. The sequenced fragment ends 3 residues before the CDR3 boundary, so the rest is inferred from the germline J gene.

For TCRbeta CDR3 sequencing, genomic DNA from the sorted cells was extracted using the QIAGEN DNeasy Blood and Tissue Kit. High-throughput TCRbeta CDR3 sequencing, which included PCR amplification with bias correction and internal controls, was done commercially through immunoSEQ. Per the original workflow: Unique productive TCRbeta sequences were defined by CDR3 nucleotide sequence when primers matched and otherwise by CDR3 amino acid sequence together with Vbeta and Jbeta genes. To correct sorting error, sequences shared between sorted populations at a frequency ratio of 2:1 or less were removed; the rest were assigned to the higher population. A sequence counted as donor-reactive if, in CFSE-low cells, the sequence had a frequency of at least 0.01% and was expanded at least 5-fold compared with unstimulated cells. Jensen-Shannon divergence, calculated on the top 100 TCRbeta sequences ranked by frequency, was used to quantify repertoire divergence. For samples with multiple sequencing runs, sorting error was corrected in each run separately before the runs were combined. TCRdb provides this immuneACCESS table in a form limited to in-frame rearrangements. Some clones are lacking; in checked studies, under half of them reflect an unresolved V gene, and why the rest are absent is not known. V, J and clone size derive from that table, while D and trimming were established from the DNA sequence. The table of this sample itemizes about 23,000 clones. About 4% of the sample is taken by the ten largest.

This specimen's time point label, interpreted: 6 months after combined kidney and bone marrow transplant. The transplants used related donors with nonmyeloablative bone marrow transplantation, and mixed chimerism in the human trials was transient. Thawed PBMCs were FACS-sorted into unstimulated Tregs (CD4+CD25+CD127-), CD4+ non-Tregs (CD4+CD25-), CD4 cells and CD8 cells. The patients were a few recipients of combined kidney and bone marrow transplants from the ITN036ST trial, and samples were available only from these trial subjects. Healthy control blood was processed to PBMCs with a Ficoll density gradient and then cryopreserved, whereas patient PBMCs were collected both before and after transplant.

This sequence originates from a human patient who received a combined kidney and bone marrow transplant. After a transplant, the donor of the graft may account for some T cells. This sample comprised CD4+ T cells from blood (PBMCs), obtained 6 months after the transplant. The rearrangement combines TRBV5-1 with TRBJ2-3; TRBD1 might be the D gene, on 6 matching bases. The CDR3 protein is CASSPSTGSYTDTQYF. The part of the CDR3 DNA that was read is TGCGCCAGCAGCCCCTCAACAGGGTCTTACACAGATACG.